These 11 T cell receptor beta chains originate from one sample sequenced in a study of cytomegalovirus exposure and HLA in healthy donors. Primers: 60 Vbeta forward and 13 Jbeta reverse. The assay was immunoSEQ multiplex PCR, and TCRdb's table has in-frame clones only and misses some. The repertoire consists of roughly 230,000 clones, with around 90% occurring once and the leading ten covering around 1.7%. The sequencing input was PBMCs. The receptors were sampled from a girl aged 2-10 years in good health and CMV-seronegative.

The chain carries TRBV7-3 and TRBJ1-2; D is ambiguous. With 1 base removed from V and 4 bases from J, the gap between germline ends came to 16 bases. The CDR3 length is 16 residues. Germline-derived CDR1 and CDR2 are SGHTA and FQGTGA. CDR3 in DNA: TGTGCCAGCAGCTTAAGGTTCCCGTCAGAATCCTATGGCTACACCTTC. This gives the protein CASSLRFPSESYGYTF.

A single count supports this clone. This chain uses TRBV14 with TRBJ2-2, with a tentative D call TRBD1 (5 bases). CDR3 size: 17 residues. V lost 0 bases and J 2 bases, leaving 13 bases between the germline ends. The germline V gene encodes CDR1 SGHDN and CDR2 FVKESK. Here the CDR3 DNA reads TGTGCCAGCAGCCAAGATCGTGGGGCTGGCAACACCGGGGAGCTGTTTTTT. This sequence encodes CASSQDRGAGNTGELFF.

V is TRBV6-5 and J is TRBJ2-2, with 9 nucleotides matching TRBD2. Germline V gene lookup returns CDR1 MNHEY and CDR2 SVGAGI. CDR3 length: 14 amino acids. The trim removed 7 bases at V and 5 bases at J, leaving 5 bases unmatched. The CDR3 DNA follows: TGTGCCAGCAATGTAGCGGGGGTTACCGGGGAGCTGTTTTTT. Residues: CASNVAGVTGELFF.

This chain uses TRBV4-1 with TRBJ2-2, with D possibly matching TRBD2 (6 bases). Germline V gene sequence: CDR1 MGHRA, CDR2 YSYEKL. Trimming left V 2 bases short and J 4 bases short, with 8 bases between. This CDR3 is built from 14 residues. The CDR3 region is CASSQPTSTGELFF. The CDR3 nucleotides read TGCGCCAGCAGCCAACCGACTAGCACCGGGGAGCTGTTTTTT.

The chain links TRBV18 to TRBJ2-1, with 8 bases lining up with TRBD2. Germline CDR1 and CDR2: KGHSH and LQKENI. The CDR3 consists of 18 residues. V was pared by 6 bases and J by 0 bases, with 13 bases of the junction left unmatched. The CDR3 protein is CASSRPWVAGYSYNEQFF. For the CDR3, the DNA is TGTGCCAGCTCCCGACCGTGGGTAGCGGGGTACTCCTACAATGAGCAGTTCTTC.

The chain carries TRBV4-2 and TRBJ1-2, with a possible D match to TRBD1 (6 bases). Trimming shortened V by 2 bases and J by 8 bases, and 18 bases separated the two germline ends. The length of the CDR3 is 15 residues. Germline V gene sequence: CDR1 LGHNA, CDR2 YNFKEQ. The CDR3 here is CASSQSGRGAEGYTF. The CDR3 DNA follows: TGTGCCAGCAGCCAATCAGGCCGGGGGGCAGAGGGCTACACCTTC.

The gene calls are TRBV11-2 and TRBJ2-7; 11 bases are a match to TRBD2. With V trimmed by 1 base and J by 2 bases, 7 bases remained unmatched. The CDR3 contains 17 residues. Germline values: CDR1 SGHAT, CDR2 FQNNGV. The CDR3: CASSLGLSGGAPYEQYF. The CDR3 nucleotides are TGTGCCAGCAGCTTAGGCCTTAGCGGGGGGGCGCCCTACGAGCAGTACTTC.

The chain is built from TRBV27 and TRBJ2-1, with TRBD2 identical over 9 bases. The germline V gene encodes CDR1 MNHEY and CDR2 SMNVEV (reference sequence). V lost 2 bases and J lost 12; bases outside the gene matches: 11. The CDR3 loop spans 15 amino acids. DNA of the CDR3: TGTGCCAGCAGTTTAAAGCCGGGACTAGCCTATGGGCAGTTCTTC. Amino acids: CASSLKPGLAYGQFF.

This chain links TRBV5-1 with TRBJ1-6, with D tentatively TRBD1 (6 bases). Trimming took off 5 bases at V and 4 bases at J, with 10 bases between the two ends. Germline V lookup: CDR1 SGHRS, CDR2 YFSETQ. The CDR3 runs to 14 residues. DNA for the CDR3: TGCGCCAGCAGACAGGGACGGTATAATTCACCCCTCCACTTT. This encodes CASRQGRYNSPLHF.

The rearrangement links TRBV6-1 to TRBJ1-2; TRBD1 aligns across 9 bases. V shed 6 bases, J shed 4 bases, and the junction held 9 bases outside the gene matches. The CDR3 has 15 amino acids. Germline V gene data show CDR1 as MNHNS and CDR2 as SASEGT. Here the CDR3 reads CASRGDREGSYGYTF. In DNA form, the CDR3 reads TGTGCCAGCAGGGGGGACAGGGAAGGGTCCTATGGCTACACCTTC.

This clone was counted a single time. The CDR3 region has the DNA TGCGCCAGCAGCTTGGAGACAGTAGATATCACCGGGGAGCTGTTTTTT. Encoded protein: CASSLETVDITGELFF. This chain uses TRBV5-1 with TRBJ2-2; TRBD1 might be the D (5 bases). Per germline, CDR1 SGHRS and CDR2 YFSETQ. V was clipped by 0 bases and J by 4 bases, with 13 bases between them. The CDR3 runs 16 residues.